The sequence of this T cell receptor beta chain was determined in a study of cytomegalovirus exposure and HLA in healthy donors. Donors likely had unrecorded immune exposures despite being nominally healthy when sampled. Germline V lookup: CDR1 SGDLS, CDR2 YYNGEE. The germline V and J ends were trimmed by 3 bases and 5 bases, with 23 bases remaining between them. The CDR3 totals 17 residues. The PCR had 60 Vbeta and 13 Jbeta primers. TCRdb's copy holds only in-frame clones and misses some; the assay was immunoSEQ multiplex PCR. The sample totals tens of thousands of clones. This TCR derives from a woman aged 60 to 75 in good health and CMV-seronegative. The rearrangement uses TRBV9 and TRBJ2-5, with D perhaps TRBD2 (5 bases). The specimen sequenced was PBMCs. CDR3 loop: CASSEGLSLATWETQYF. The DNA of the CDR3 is TGTGCCAGCAGCGAGGGCCTATCGTTAGCGACATGGGAGACCCAGTACTTC.